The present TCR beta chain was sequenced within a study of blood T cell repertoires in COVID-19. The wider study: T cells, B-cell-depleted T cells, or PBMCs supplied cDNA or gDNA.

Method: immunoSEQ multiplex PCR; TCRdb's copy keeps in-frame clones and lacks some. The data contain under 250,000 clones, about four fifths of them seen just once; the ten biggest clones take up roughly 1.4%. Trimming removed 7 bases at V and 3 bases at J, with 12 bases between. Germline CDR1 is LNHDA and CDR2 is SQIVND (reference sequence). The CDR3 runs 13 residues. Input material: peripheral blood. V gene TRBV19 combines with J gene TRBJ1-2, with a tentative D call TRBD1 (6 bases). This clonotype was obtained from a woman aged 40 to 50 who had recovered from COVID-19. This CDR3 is CASNRDQDYGYTF. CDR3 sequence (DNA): TGTGCCAGTAACAGGGACCAAGACTATGGCTACACCTTC.